The 32 T cell receptor beta chains presented below share a single source sample, sequenced in a study of cytomegalovirus exposure and HLA in healthy donors. PCR employed 60 Vbeta and 13 Jbeta primers. Only in-frame clones appear in the TCRdb table, and some are missing; sequencing was by immunoSEQ multiplex PCR. The data show fewer than 85,000 clones, more than 70% seen once. Sequences were obtained from PBMCs. The source of these receptors is a woman in her thirties or forties in good health and CMV-seropositive.

This clone was found a few times. The chain carries TRBV5-1 and TRBJ2-3; TRBD2 is a possible D gene (5 bases). Germline CDR1 and CDR2: SGHRS and YFSETQ. V was cut by 0 bases and J by 2 bases, with 10 bases left in between. The CDR3 sequence is 15 residues long. The CDR3 sequence: CASSLESGSTDTQYF. The CDR3 DNA reads as TGCGCCAGCAGCTTGGAAAGCGGTTCCACAGATACGCAGTATTTT.

The rearrangement joins TRBV11-2 to TRBJ2-7; the D gene is possibly TRBD1 (5 bases). With 6 bases removed from V and 0 bases from J, the gap between germline ends came to 15 bases. Germline V lookup: CDR1 SGHAT, CDR2 FQNNGV. CDR3 length: 15 residues. The CDR3 loop is CASSFHRRSSYEQYF. For the CDR3, the DNA is TGTGCCAGCAGTTTTCACAGGAGAAGCTCCTACGAGCAGTACTTC.

The DNA of the CDR3 is TGCAGCGTTGACGATGGGACAGGGACCTACGAGCAGTACTTC. Its translation: CSVDDGTGTYEQYF. The gene calls are TRBV29-1 and TRBJ2-5, with TRBD1 identical over 9 bases. Gene TRBJ2-7 matches the end of the DNA better, so the J call may be wrong. The germline V gene has CDR1 SQVTM and CDR2 ANQGSEA. The CDR3 is 14 residues long.

There are a few counts of this clone. The rearrangement joins TRBV5-1 to TRBJ2-1, with TRBD1 matching over 9 bases. The trim removed 0 bases at V and 0 bases at J, leaving 7 bases unmatched. CDR1 and CDR2 (germline): SGHRS, YFSETQ. The CDR3 is 18 amino acids. CDR3 region: CASSLDLSGQGSYNEQFF. In DNA form, the CDR3 reads TGCGCCAGCAGCTTGGATTTATCGGGACAGGGCTCCTACAATGAGCAGTTCTTC.

The rearrangement uses TRBV19 and TRBJ1-1; D is uncertain. The CDR3 sequence is 12 residues long. Per germline, CDR1 LNHDA and CDR2 SQIVND (reference sequence). V was cut by 2 bases and J by 8 bases, with 9 bases left in between. CDR3 protein: CASSITEQEAFF. In DNA, the CDR3 is TGTGCCAGTAGTATAACCGAACAGGAAGCTTTCTTT.

This chain links TRBV7-9 with TRBJ2-3; the match to TRBD1 covers 9 bases. J lost 6 bases, V lost 5 bases, and 9 bases had no gene match. Germline V gene sequence: CDR1 SEHNR, CDR2 FQNEAQ (reference sequence). The CDR3 consists of 15 residues. CDR3 nucleotides: TGTGCCAGCAGCCAAGGGACAGGGAGGTTGGATACGCAGTATTTT. The encoded protein is CASSQGTGRLDTQYF.

This rearrangement joins TRBV5-4 to TRBJ2-7; D may be TRBD1 (5 bases). Trimming took off 2 bases at V and 0 bases at J, with 9 bases between the two ends. Per the germline V gene, CDR1 is SGHNT and CDR2 is YYREEE (reference sequence). This CDR3 contains 14 residues. The CDR3 bases are TGTGCCAGCAGCTTTGACAGAACCTCCTACGAGCAGTACTTC. It encodes CASSFDRTSYEQYF. Variable domain in full (rest from reference TRBV5-4 and TRBJ2-7): ETGVTQSPTHLIKTRGQQVTLRCSSQSGHNTVSWYQQALGQGPQFIFQYYREEENGRGNFPPRFSGLQFPNYSSELNVNALELDDSALYLCASSFDRTSYEQYFGPGTRLTVT.

The genes are TRBV5-5 and TRBJ1-1; D remains unclear. CDR1 and CDR2 (germline): SGHKS, YYEKEE (reference sequence). The CDR3 loop spans 12 amino acids. The V and J ends lost 0 bases and 8 bases respectively, with 8 bases between them. The chain's CDR3 is CASSLGAEEAFF. The DNA of the CDR3 is TGTGCCAGCAGCTTGGGGGCCGAGGAAGCTTTCTTT.

The J gene is TRBJ1-1, the V gene TRBV19; D call uncertain. Looked up from germline, CDR1 is LNHDA and CDR2 is SQIVND (reference sequence). The CDR3 covers 13 residues. Trimming shortened V by 7 bases and J by 1 base, and 10 bases separated the two germline ends. CDR3: CASIPQKNTEAFF. In DNA, the CDR3 is TGTGCCAGTATACCGCAGAAGAACACTGAAGCTTTCTTT.

This chain uses TRBV5-6 with TRBJ1-6, with a tentative D call TRBD1 (6 bases). V was trimmed by 7 bases and J by 5 bases, leaving 10 bases between them. Germline CDR1 and CDR2: SGHDT and YYEEEE. The CDR3 extends over 13 amino acids. The CDR3 coding sequence is TGTGCCAGCGTGGACAGAAATAATTCACCCCTCCACTTT. Residues: CASVDRNNSPLHF. The full variable domain, its missing parts supplied by reference TRBV5-6 and TRBJ1-6, is DAGVTQSPTHLIKTRGQQVTLRCSPKSGHDTVSWYQQALGQGPQFIFQYYEEEERQRGNFPDRFSGHQFPNYSSELNVNALLLGDSALYLCASVDRNNSPLHFGNGTRLTVT.

V and J are TRBV6-5 and TRBJ1-2, with 8 nucleotides matching TRBD1. This CDR3 contains 15 residues. CDR1 MNHEY and CDR2 SVGAGI come from the germline V gene. V shed 6 bases and J 2 bases; nucleotides not matched to a gene: 8. The CDR3 DNA sequence: TGTGCCAGCAGGTCAGGGGGCTTTGAAAACTATGGCTACACCTTC. It yields the protein CASRSGGFENYGYTF.

This chain joins TRBV11-2 and TRBJ2-5; possibly TRBD2 for D (5 bases). In germline, CDR1 is SGHAT, CDR2 FQNNGV. This CDR3 region has 13 residues. V lost 5 bases and J 2 bases, leaving 9 bases between the germline ends. CDR3 protein: CASSARLQETQYF. The CDR3 region has the DNA TGTGCCAGCAGCGCTCGACTACAAGAGACCCAGTACTTC. The full variable domain, completed using reference TRBV11-2 and TRBJ2-5, is EAGVAQSPRYKIIEKRQSVAFWCNPISGHATLYWYQQILGQGPKLLIQFQNNGVVDDSQLPKDRFSAERLKGVDSTLKIQPAKLEDSAVYLCASSARLQETQYFGPGTRLLVL.

The gene calls are TRBV29-1 and TRBJ2-2; a weak D match, TRBD1 (5 bases). V shed 7 bases and J shed 5 bases, with 17 bases lying between them. CDR1 is SQVTM and CDR2 is ANQGSEA in the germline V gene. The CDR3 runs to 14 residues. This CDR3 is CSARQGAPTGELFF. CDR3 sequence (DNA): TGCAGCGCCCGTCAAGGGGCGCCAACCGGGGAGCTGTTTTTT.

The genes are TRBV5-8 and TRBJ2-5, with D possibly being TRBD1 (5 bases). The germline V gene has CDR1 SGHTS and CDR2 YDEGEE. The CDR3 spans 14 residues. Trimming removed 4 bases from V and 5 bases from J, with 15 bases in between. In DNA form, the CDR3 reads TGTGCCAGCAGCACGGACATACTACAGGAGACCCAGTACTTC. Its protein product is CASSTDILQETQYF.

This rearrangement joins TRBV6-1 to TRBJ2-5; TRBD2 might be the D (6 bases). Trimming stripped 1 base from V and 4 bases from J, with 10 bases between. This CDR3 has 14 residues. Per the germline V gene, CDR1 is MNHNS and CDR2 is SASEGT. As DNA, the CDR3 is TGTGCCAGCAGTGAAGGAATGGGAGGAGAGACCCAGTACTTC. Encoded protein: CASSEGMGGETQYF.

The V and J genes are TRBV11-3 and TRBJ2-5; perhaps TRBD1 as D (6 bases). Germline CDR1 is SGHNT and CDR2 is YENEEA. The length of the CDR3 is 13 residues. With 3 bases removed from V and 4 bases from J, the gap between germline ends came to 9 bases. DNA for the CDR3: TGTGCCAGCAGCTTTCAGGGGATAGAGACCCAGTACTTC. As protein: CASSFQGIETQYF.

The chain employs TRBV5-4 and TRBJ2-3; 8 bases map to TRBD2. The length of the CDR3 is 15 residues. Germline trimming cut 0 bases from V and 5 bases from J; bases unmatched to any gene: 5. From germline, CDR1 is SGHNT and CDR2 YYREEE (reference sequence). Here the CDR3 reads CASSLELAGGDTQYF. CDR3 in DNA: TGTGCCAGCAGCTTGGAGTTGGCGGGGGGAGATACGCAGTATTTT.

The genes are TRBV18 and TRBJ2-5; TRBD2 agrees at 8 bases. The CDR3 runs to 13 residues. CDR1 is KGHSH and CDR2 is LQKENI in the germline V gene. The V segment lost 3 bases and the J segment 3 bases; nucleotides outside the gene matches: 0. CDR3 sequence: CASSPSGEETQYF. The CDR3, as DNA: TGTGCCAGCTCACCTAGCGGGGAAGAGACCCAGTACTTC.

The rearrangement links TRBV2 to TRBJ2-5; no clear D. Germline loops: CDR1 SNHLY, CDR2 FYNNEI. There are 12 residues in the CDR3. V was trimmed by 4 bases and J by 4 bases, leaving 7 bases between them. The DNA for the CDR3 is TGTGCCAGCAGTGGTGCCGGAGAGACCCAGTACTTC. Residues: CASSGAGETQYF.

The rearrangement links TRBV19 to TRBJ2-3; D possibly corresponds to TRBD2 (5 bases). This CDR3 spans 15 amino acids. Germline V gene data show CDR1 as LNHDA and CDR2 as SQIVND (reference sequence). Trimming left V 3 bases short and J 3 bases short, with 13 bases between. The CDR3, as DNA: TGTGCCAGTAGTATCTCTAGCCCGGGGACAGATACGCAGTATTTT. It is translated as CASSISSPGTDTQYF.

This clone was observed a few times. V usage is TRBV6-5 and J usage is TRBJ2-1, with TRBD2 matching over 13 bases. The CDR3 contains 15 residues. J gave up 4 bases and V 6 bases, and 3 bases lay outside the gene matches. The V gene's germline CDR1 is MNHEY and CDR2 SVGAGI. The CDR3: CASSMTSGGYNEQFF. DNA of the CDR3: TGTGCCAGCAGCATGACTAGCGGGGGGTACAATGAGCAGTTCTTC.

This clone has only one observation. V is TRBV10-3 and J is TRBJ1-1; D call uncertain. The CDR3 runs to 13 residues. The V end was cut by 2 bases, the J end by 1 base, with 5 bases between. Germline CDR1 and CDR2: ENHRY and SYGVKD. The CDR3 region is CAISEGRNTEAFF. CDR3 in DNA: TGTGCCATCAGTGAGGGGAGGAACACTGAAGCTTTCTTT.

On this clone: An end of the junction differs from the germline gene, which may be a read error. The V and J genes are TRBV4-1 and TRBJ2-2; 10 bases are a match to TRBD1. The CDR3 contains 16 residues. Germline values: CDR1 MGHRA, CDR2 YSYEKL. CDR3 residues: CSSRAAGTGVPGELFF. CDR3 bases: TGCTCCAGCAGGGCGGCCGGGACAGGGGTACCCGGGGAGCTGTTTTTT.

The chain has TRBV9 and TRBJ1-4; D is perhaps TRBD1 (6 bases). From germline, CDR1 is SGDLS and CDR2 YYNGEE. The CDR3 is 15 amino acids. The germline V and J ends were trimmed by 2 bases and 4 bases, with 12 bases remaining between them. The CDR3 region has the DNA TGTGCCAGCAGCGTTAGGACAGATCTTAATGAAAAACTGTTTTTT. This gives the protein CASSVRTDLNEKLFF. Together with reference TRBV9 and TRBJ1-4, the CDR3 gives the full variable domain: DSGVTQTPKHLITATGQRVTLRCSPRSGDLSVYWYQQSLDQGLQFLIQYYNGEERAKGNILERFSAQQFPDLHSELNLSSLELGDSALYFCASSVRTDLNEKLFFGSGTQLSVL.

The gene calls are TRBV19 and TRBJ1-6; the D gene is possibly TRBD1 (5 bases). The CDR3 runs to 13 residues. The ends were cut back, 3 bases at V and 10 bases at J, with 10 bases in the middle. Germline V gene sequence: CDR1 LNHDA, CDR2 SQIVND (reference sequence). The CDR3 here is CASSIRWGSPLHF. CDR3 bases: TGTGCCAGTAGTATCCGTTGGGGCTCACCCCTCCACTTT.

This clone was observed a few times. The chain links TRBV6-5 to TRBJ2-7, with no clear D. Germline CDR1 is MNHEY and CDR2 is SVGAGI. The CDR3 is 15 residues long. V was clipped by 6 bases and J by 2 bases, with 17 bases between them. CDR3 in amino acids: CASSSARVITYEQYF. CDR3 sequence (DNA): TGTGCCAGCAGCTCAGCTCGGGTGATAACCTACGAGCAGTACTTC.

This clone was seen a few times. DNA of the CDR3: TGCGCCAGCAGCTTGCAGGAAAGTATGGATGGCTACACCTTC. Its translation is CASSLQESMDGYTF. The chain is built from TRBV5-1 and TRBJ1-2, with unresolved D. The CDR3 totals 14 residues. Germline values: CDR1 SGHRS, CDR2 YFSETQ. The ends were cut back, 1 base at V and 6 bases at J, with 13 bases in the middle.

There are a few counts of this clone. This sample includes further DNA sequences coding for the same CDR3. The V gene is TRBV6-5, the J gene TRBJ1-1; D gene uncertain. In germline, CDR1 is MNHEY, CDR2 SVGAGI. Trimming removed 6 bases from V and 4 bases from J, with 15 bases in between. The CDR3 has 14 residues. CDR3 residues: CASSRPERSTEAFF. The CDR3 DNA reads as TGTGCCAGCAGCCGCCCCGAACGCAGCACTGAAGCTTTCTTT.

The genes are TRBV19 and TRBJ2-3, with D unresolved. Germline assignment: CDR1 LNHDA and CDR2 SQIVND (reference sequence). There are 14 residues in the CDR3. The V end lost 3 bases, the J end lost 4 bases, and 11 bases lay between the germline ends. The DNA of the CDR3 is TGTGCCAGTAGTATCCAGCACAGCTCAGATACGCAGTATTTT. Translated: CASSIQHSSDTQYF.

The rearrangement joins TRBV2 to TRBJ2-2, with D tentatively TRBD1 (5 bases). Looked up from germline, CDR1 is SNHLY and CDR2 is FYNNEI. This CDR3 spans 14 amino acids. The V gene lost 6 bases and the J gene lost 1 base, with 9 bases spanning the gap. CDR3 sequence (DNA): TGTGCCAGCAGCTTACAGGTGAACACCGGGGAGCTGTTTTTT. Protein sequence: CASSLQVNTGELFF. The full variable domain, its missing parts supplied by reference TRBV2 and TRBJ2-2, is EPEVTQTPSHQVTQMGQEVILRCVPISNHLYFYWYRQILGQKVEFLVSFYNNEISEKSEIFDDQFSVERPDGSNFTLKIRSTKLEDSAMYFCASSLQVNTGELFFGEGSRLTVL.

The chain couples TRBV18 to TRBJ2-6, with 7 bases lining up with TRBD1. J was trimmed by 2 bases and V by 3 bases; bases with no gene match: 7. The CDR3 spans 17 residues. Germline V gives CDR1 KGHSH, CDR2 LQKENI. Here the CDR3 DNA reads TGTGCCAGCTCACCCAGTAGACAGGGAACTGGGGCCAACGTCCTGACTTTC. Its translation is CASSPSRQGTGANVLTF.

This sequence joins TRBV5-6 and TRBJ1-1; 8 positions match TRBD1. J was trimmed by 8 bases and V by 6 bases; bases with no gene match: 18. The length of the CDR3 is 16 residues. Germline V lookup: CDR1 SGHDT, CDR2 YYEEEE. This CDR3 reads CASNTFLGQGVREAFF. CDR3 coding DNA: TGTGCCAGCAACACGTTCCTAGGACAGGGAGTAAGGGAAGCTTTCTTT.